Reported below is one T cell receptor beta chain. This entry belongs to a study of blood T cell repertoires in COVID-19. Study in general: Collection of acute and convalescent COVID-19 samples took place in the United States, Italy and Spain.

The CDR3 runs 14 residues. Germline CDR1 and CDR2: GTSNPN and SVGIG (reference sequence). V was clipped by 6 bases and J by 1 base; unmatched bases: 8. The protocol was immunoSEQ multiplex PCR, while the TCRdb copy is restricted to in-frame clones and leaves out a portion. The table records around 270,000 clones, about 85% of them present only once. V is TRBV30 and J is TRBJ1-2, with TRBD1 matching 7 bases. The sample taken for sequencing was peripheral blood. The TCR originated in a man aged 55 to 70 who had recovered from COVID-19. Here the CDR3 reads CACQGVQLNYGYTF. The CDR3 DNA reads as TGTGCCTGCCAGGGGGTGCAACTTAACTATGGCTACACCTTC.